This T cell receptor (beta chain) was retrieved from a study of CD8 T cells in Susac syndrome. TEMRA cells underwent FACS enrichment and CD8+ and CD4+ T cells underwent negative isolation. The V gene end was trimmed by 6 bases and the J gene end by 4 bases; junction bases not matched to a gene: 5. This CDR3 comprises 14 residues. Germline V CDR1 and CDR2: MNHNS, SASEGT. RNA totalling 0.5 to 1 ug underwent reverse transcription with random hexamers. TCRdb independently ran MiXCR on the immunoSEQ multiplex PCR reads; one entry per CDR3 protein. Altogether 140,000 or so distinct CDR3 sequences are present, approximately 95% being singletons, with the ten largest covering around 0.11%.

Input material: CD4+ T cells from PBMCs. The chain joins TRBV6-1 to TRBJ2-2; TRBD2 matches at 7 bases. The sequence derives from a human donor with multiple sclerosis. The CDR3 coding sequence is TGTGCCAGCAGACAGTCGGGGGGCACCGGGGAGCTGTTTTTT. The encoded protein is CASRQSGGTGELFF.